This T cell receptor beta chain derives from a study of CD8 T cells in Susac syndrome (dated by TCRdb to the late 2010s). For the wider study: Of the Susac syndrome patients who were sequenced, 5 or 6 had clinically active disease and roughly eight were in clinical remission. At blood withdrawal, Susac syndrome patients were either therapy-naive, taking corticosteroids (in some cases with IVIg as well), or taking IVIg alone. Repertoire sequencing was used to test whether CD8+ T cell activation and differentiation in Susac syndrome was antigen driven. The study compared CD8+ T cell repertoire clonality among 11 to 12 healthy donors, roughly 14 Susac syndrome patients and approximately 16 multiple sclerosis patients.

For CDR1 and CDR2, the germline V gene lists SGHTA and FQGNSA. Inclusive of the bounding cysteine and phenylalanine, the CDR3 is 15 residues long. Only the CDR3 DNA stays, 45 bases, in frame from base 1. Germline trimming amounts to 4 bases on V and 4 bases on J, with 6 as the count of junction bases outside the gene matches. This clonotype has just one count. No antigen is known for it. No much larger clone exists at a distance of one base, and base qualities are not known. Weak support is all one read offers. What the research found in general, with its limitations: Approximately 17 and five Susac-specific public clones were found in the total CD8+ and CD8+ TEMRA repertoires, respectively. The study acknowledged that relatively few individuals were included in the TCR sequencing and HLA analysis. Susac syndrome CD8+ repertoires showed clonal expansion, highest in CD8+ TEMRA cells and greater in clinically active than remitting patients.

RNA was extracted with the RNeasy kit and roughly 0.45 to 1 ug was reverse transcribed using random hexamers. The immunoSEQ multiplex PCR assay, covering 54 Vbeta and 13 Jbeta segments, was used to amplify TCR beta CDR3 regions. PCR amplification bias was corrected using a synthetic template baseline for primer optimization and computational correction. Turning to the authors' computational methods: Reads were annotated to V, D and J genes per IMGT and analyzed with immunoSEQ Analyzer, keeping only productive sequences. Clonality was computed as one minus Shannon entropy normalized by log2 of the number of productive unique sequences. Public and private clones were assessed among the 100 most prevalent clones of each patient and control. Susac-specific clones were defined as absent from healthy and MS cohorts, 1052 published viral clones and other ImmuneACCESS disease sequences. In TCRdb, the public reads were trimmed at Q25 with fastp and aligned with MiXCR, with productive beta chains retained. Each entry is one CDR3 protein sequence, shown with its most common DNA and genes. V and J calls and clone size were set by TCRdb, not the authors. This sample lists 100,000 to 110,000 distinct CDR3 sequences; around 95% were detected once. Around 0.3% of the sample is in the top ten clones.

Peripheral blood CD8+ and CD4+ T cells from healthy donors, Susac syndrome patients and multiple sclerosis patients were profiled using high-throughput TCR beta sequencing. The Susac syndrome patients fulfilled recently defined diagnostic criteria for definite or probable disease. Bulk CD8+ and CD4+ T cells were purified by magnetic negative isolation, whereas CD8+ TEMRA cells were enriched by FACS. Blood was collected in EDTA tubes and processed within 24 hours, with PBMCs isolated through density gradient centrifugation. PBMCs intended for TCR sequencing were cryopreserved in liquid nitrogen and were subsequently thawed in a 37 degrees C water bath. The sorted or isolated CD4+, CD8+ and CD8+ TEMRA cells had a purity of 90% or higher.

The chain links TRBV7-2 with TRBJ2-2; the central 7 bases match TRBD2. This sequence originates from a human donor with Susac syndrome. Source material: CD8+ T cells from PBMCs. For the CDR3, the sequence is CASSSGGRATGELFF. The DNA sequence is TGTGCCAGCAGCTCCGGAGGGAGGGCCACCGGGGAGCTGTTTTTT.